The clone carrying this T cell receptor (beta chain) was seen a handful of times. Its antigen is unidentified. The data stem from a study of cytomegalovirus exposure and HLA in healthy donors. 60 Vbeta and 13 Jbeta primers were used in PCR. Here immunoSEQ multiplex PCR was the method, and the copy in TCRdb shows in-frame clones only, minus some. This table has roughly 140,000 clones, around 78% appearing once. Study-wide points: When a later analysis compared HLA-associated TCR beta chains with equally common others, the HLA-associated chains turned out to be more clonally expanded and to have lower generation probabilities.

Trimming pared 4 bases from V and 1 base from J, leaving 14 bases between. The length of the CDR3 is 15 residues. Germline V CDR1 and CDR2: MNHEY, SMNVEV (reference sequence). This rearrangement joins TRBV27 to TRBJ2-7, with D tentatively TRBD1 (5 bases). The sample comprised PBMCs. The sequence came from a woman under 30 in good health and CMV-seropositive. CDR3 sequence reads: CASSYTLDRSYEQYF. CDR3 in DNA: TGTGCCAGCAGTTATACCCTAGACAGATCCTACGAGCAGTACTTC.